A single sample is the source of the 22 T cell receptor beta chains below, sequenced in a study of T cell therapy after organ transplantation. Some clones are missing from TCRdb's copy, which holds only in-frame ones; the method was immunoSEQ multiplex PCR. Of about 20,000 clones listed, roughly 84% are singletons. As to time point: 20-29 weeks after completion of therapy. No antigen is known for these receptors. This specimen was CD8+ T cells from blood, taken after autologous CMV-specific T cell therapy. Receptors were obtained from a human patient who had received a solid organ transplant and had CMV disease. A subset of T cells may come from the graft donor.

This clone was observed a single time. This chain uses TRBV5-8 with TRBJ1-1, with TRBD1 identical over 9 bases. Germline V gene sequence: CDR1 SGHTS, CDR2 YDEGEE. This CDR3 contains 15 residues. Losses at the gene ends were 4 bases for V and 7 bases for J; bases not matched to a gene: 11. The CDR3: CASSQKGQGKNEAFF. The CDR3 coding sequence is TGTGCCAGCAGCCAAAAAGGACAGGGGAAAAATGAAGCTTTCTTT.

The chain joins TRBV23-1 to TRBJ1-2; weak D call: TRBD1 (5 bases). TRBV23-1 is recorded as an ORF, its role being uncertain. Trimming shortened V by 0 bases and J by 8 bases, and 16 bases separated the two germline ends. The CDR3 consists of 15 residues. CDR3 loop: CASSQSSSGRRGYTF. CDR3 nucleotides: TGCGCCAGCAGTCAATCATCGTCGGGGCGCCGGGGCTACACCTTC.

This clone showed up just a few times. The rearrangement links TRBV6-5 to TRBJ1-1; 7 bases line up with TRBD1. V shed 6 bases and J 2 bases; nucleotides not matched to a gene: 3. The CDR3 is made up of 13 amino acids. CDR1 is MNHEY, CDR2 SVGAGI, per germline. CDR3 residues: CASSHRGNTEAFF. CDR3 in DNA: TGTGCCAGCAGCCACAGGGGAAACACTGAAGCTTTCTTT.

This clone was observed a handful of times. This chain uses TRBV28 with TRBJ2-1, with TRBD2 matching 7 bases. Trimming at V came to 10 bases and at J to 0 bases, leaving 6 bases not matched to a gene. The germline V gene encodes CDR1 MDHEN and CDR2 SYDVKM. CDR3 size: 14 residues. CDR3 nucleotides: TGTGCCACCACACAGCGGGACTCCTACAATGAGCAGTTCTTC. It is translated as CATTQRDSYNEQFF.

In DNA, the CDR3 is TGTGCCAGCAGCCAAGGAAGAGCGGGGGGGATCTACGAGCAGTACTTC. Its protein product is CASSQGRAGGIYEQYF. The J gene is TRBJ2-7, the V gene TRBV4-2; 10 bases agree with TRBD2. This CDR3 contains 16 residues. Germline V gives CDR1 LGHNA, CDR2 YNFKEQ. V was clipped by 1 base and J by 3 bases; unmatched bases: 6.

This sequence joins TRBV7-9 and TRBJ2-1, with unresolved D. The CDR3 spans 12 residues. V was trimmed by 5 bases and J by 7 bases, leaving 9 bases between them. Germline-derived CDR1 and CDR2 are SEHNR and FQNEAQ (reference sequence). The CDR3: CASSLDRNEQFF. Written as DNA, the CDR3 is TGTGCCAGCAGCCTGGATCGTAATGAGCAGTTCTTC.

The genes are TRBV7-9 and TRBJ2-5; possible D gene TRBD1, 6 bases. The V end was cut by 2 bases, the J end by 5 bases, with 15 bases between. This CDR3 is built from 15 residues. The germline CDR1 and CDR2 sequences are SEHNR and FQNEAQ (reference sequence). In DNA form, the CDR3 reads TGTGCCAGCAGCTTACCCCCCAACAGGGAGGAGACCCAGTACTTC. It yields the protein CASSLPPNREETQYF.

The chain carries TRBV4-3 and TRBJ2-7; 7 bases are a match to TRBD1. Germline V gene sequence: CDR1 LGHNA, CDR2 YSLEER. The trim removed 0 bases at V and 3 bases at J, leaving 8 bases unmatched. The CDR3 covers 16 residues. CDR3 sequence reads: CASSQERGQMNYEQYF. CDR3 DNA: TGCGCCAGCAGCCAAGAAAGGGGACAGATGAACTACGAGCAGTACTTC.

The rearrangement uses TRBV13 and TRBJ1-2; D may be TRBD1 (6 bases). Trimming removed 0 bases from V and 6 bases from J, with 11 bases in between. Germline lookup yields CDR1 PRHDT and CDR2 FYEKMQ (reference sequence). The CDR3 length is 14 residues. This CDR3 is CASSLGAGDDGYTF. In DNA form, the CDR3 reads TGTGCCAGCAGCTTAGGGGCAGGGGACGATGGCTACACCTTC.

The V gene is TRBV5-1, the J gene TRBJ2-7; tentative D call: TRBD2 (6 bases). This CDR3 is 16 amino acids long. Germline V gene data show CDR1 as SGHRS and CDR2 as YFSETQ. V dropped 0 bases and J dropped 2 bases, with 15 bases sitting between them. CDR3 DNA: TGCGCCAGCAGCTTGGCCGTCGGGGGAAATCCCTACGAGCAGTACTTC. This codes for CASSLAVGGNPYEQYF.

CDR3 sequence (DNA): TGTGCCAGCAGCCGGATGACTAGCGGATCCTACGAGCAGTACTTC. It yields the protein CASSRMTSGSYEQYF. This rearrangement joins TRBV7-8 to TRBJ2-7; TRBD2 matches at 9 bases. The CDR3 totals 15 residues. With V trimmed by 5 bases and J by 1 base, 6 bases remained unmatched. Per germline, CDR1 SGHVS and CDR2 FQNEAQ. Using reference TRBV7-8 and TRBJ2-7 for the parts outside the CDR3, the full variable domain is GAGVSQSPRYKVAKRGQDVALRCDPISGHVSLFWYQQALGQGPEFLTYFQNEAQLDKSGLPSDRFFAERPEGSVSTLKIQRTQQEDSAVYLCASSRMTSGSYEQYFGPGTRLTVT.

The V gene is TRBV6-6, the J gene TRBJ1-1, with D unresolved. Germline assignment: CDR1 MNHNY and CDR2 SVGAGI (reference sequence). This CDR3 has 12 amino acids. V was pared by 5 bases and J by 7 bases, with 11 bases between. For the CDR3, the DNA is TGTGCCAGCAGTAACGGACGAAATGAAGCTTTCTTT. Translated: CASSNGRNEAFF.

The chain couples TRBV5-6 to TRBJ1-2; D is ambiguous. This CDR3 has 16 amino acids. From germline, CDR1 is SGHDT and CDR2 YYEEEE. The V gene lost 4 bases and the J gene lost 4 bases, with 20 bases spanning the gap. CDR3 DNA sequence: TGTGCCAGCAGCCCTAATTTGGGGTCCCTCCCCTATGGCTACACCTTC. Translation: CASSPNLGSLPYGYTF. Supplemented by reference TRBV5-6 and TRBJ1-2, the full variable domain reads DAGVTQSPTHLIKTRGQQVTLRCSPKSGHDTVSWYQQALGQGPQFIFQYYEEEERQRGNFPDRFSGHQFPNYSSELNVNALLLGDSALYLCASSPNLGSLPYGYTFGSGTRLTVV.

The J gene is TRBJ2-3, the V gene TRBV6-5, with 8 bases that match TRBD2. There are 13 residues in the CDR3. Germline V gene data show CDR1 as MNHEY and CDR2 as SVGAGI. V was pared by 7 bases and J by 2 bases, with 2 bases of the junction left unmatched. The CDR3 nucleotides read TGTGCCAGCAAACTAGCGGACACAGATACGCAGTATTTT. Residues: CASKLADTDTQYF.

The J gene is TRBJ1-1, the V gene TRBV6-1; no reliable D call. V dropped 0 bases and J dropped 1 base, with 6 bases sitting between them. CDR3 length: 14 residues. Germline V gene lookup returns CDR1 MNHNS and CDR2 SASEGT. The CDR3 coding sequence is TGTGCCAGCAGTGAAGCGCTCCCGAACACTGAAGCTTTCTTT. Translation: CASSEALPNTEAFF.

The chain is built from TRBV6-5 and TRBJ2-7; D may correspond to TRBD1 or TRBD2 (5 bases each). CDR3 length equals 14 residues. CDR1 is MNHEY, CDR2 SVGAGI, per germline. Trimming removed 5 bases at V and 2 bases at J, with 13 bases between. The CDR3 sequence is CASSLPGPTYEQYF. CDR3 in DNA: TGTGCCAGCAGTCTCCCGGGGCCGACCTACGAGCAGTACTTC.

The chain combines TRBV5-4 with TRBJ2-7, with TRBD1 matching over 7 bases. V lost 0 bases, J lost 2 bases, and 11 bases stayed unmatched. The CDR3 spans 17 residues. CDR1 and CDR2 (germline): SGHNT, YYREEE (reference sequence). CDR3: CASSLDGTAALAYEQYF. CDR3 DNA: TGTGCCAGCAGCTTGGACGGGACAGCAGCTCTTGCCTACGAGCAGTACTTC.

This chain uses TRBV7-9 with TRBJ1-1; no clear D gene. This CDR3 has 13 amino acids. V was trimmed by 0 bases and J by 1 base, leaving 3 bases between them. Germline V gives CDR1 SEHNR, CDR2 FQNEAQ (reference sequence). The CDR3 DNA follows: TGTGCCAGCAGCTTAGCAGGGAACACTGAAGCTTTCTTT. It yields the protein CASSLAGNTEAFF.

The chain recombines TRBV11-1 with TRBJ2-2; no definite D call. The CDR3 consists of 14 residues. V shed 2 bases and J shed 6 bases, with 10 bases lying between them. CDR1 and CDR2 (germline): SGHAT, FQDESV (reference sequence). The CDR3 loop is CASSLPGAAGELFF. DNA of the CDR3: TGTGCCAGCAGCTTACCCGGCGCGGCCGGGGAGCTGTTTTTT.

The V call is TRBV29-1, the J call TRBJ2-3; TRBD1 agrees at 8 bases. The CDR3 length is 14 residues. J lost 4 bases, V lost 6 bases, and 9 bases had no gene match. The germline CDR1 and CDR2 sequences are SQVTM and ANQGSEA. In DNA form, the CDR3 reads TGCAGCGTAGGAACAGGGGGTTCCGCAGATACGCAGTATTTT. Its protein is CSVGTGGSADTQYF.

This clone came up once. The chain carries TRBV9 and TRBJ2-3; 9 bases map to TRBD2. In germline, CDR1 is SGDLS, CDR2 YYNGEE. The CDR3 is 14 amino acids. Unmatched junction bases numbered 1, after V lost 3 bases and J lost 2 bases. CDR3: CASSGLADTDTQYF. The CDR3 DNA reads TGTGCCAGCAGCGGACTAGCGGACACAGATACGCAGTATTTT.

The chain recombines TRBV11-2 with TRBJ1-1; 9 positions agree with TRBD1. The CDR3 is 15 amino acids. Germline loops: CDR1 SGHAT, CDR2 FQNNGV. With V trimmed by 4 bases and J by 3 bases, 6 bases remained unmatched. CDR3 sequence (DNA): TGTGCCAGCAGCTCGTACAGGGGGCTGGACACTGAAGCTTTCTTT. Its protein is CASSSYRGLDTEAFF. Full variable domain (missing parts from reference TRBV11-2 and TRBJ1-1): EAGVAQSPRYKIIEKRQSVAFWCNPISGHATLYWYQQILGQGPKLLIQFQNNGVVDDSQLPKDRFSAERLKGVDSTLKIQPAKLEDSAVYLCASSSYRGLDTEAFFGQGTRLTVV.